This T cell receptor (beta chain) originates from a study of breast tumors, draining lymph nodes, adjacent tissues. Samples came from axillary lymph nodes draining the breast cancer. With 5 bases clipped from V and 3 bases from J, the junction kept 4 bases outside the gene matches. CDR1 and CDR2 from the germline V gene are MNHNY and SVGAGI (reference sequence). The CDR3 covers 14 residues. This clonotype has ten or more counts. TCRdb itself ran the multiplex PCR reads through MiXCR, one entry per CDR3 protein. The profile shows about 230,000 distinct CDR3 sequences, roughly 32% of them singletons. The TCR comes from a female donor with breast cancer. Some clones in this sample may be carry-over from other donors' samples. The chain employs TRBV6-6 and TRBJ2-1, with 7 bases matching TRBD2. Sequenced material: axillary lymph node tissue. The CDR3 loop reads CASSGQRDYNEQFF. CDR3 in DNA: TGTGCCAGCAGTGGCCAGCGGGACTACAATGAGCAGTTCTTC.